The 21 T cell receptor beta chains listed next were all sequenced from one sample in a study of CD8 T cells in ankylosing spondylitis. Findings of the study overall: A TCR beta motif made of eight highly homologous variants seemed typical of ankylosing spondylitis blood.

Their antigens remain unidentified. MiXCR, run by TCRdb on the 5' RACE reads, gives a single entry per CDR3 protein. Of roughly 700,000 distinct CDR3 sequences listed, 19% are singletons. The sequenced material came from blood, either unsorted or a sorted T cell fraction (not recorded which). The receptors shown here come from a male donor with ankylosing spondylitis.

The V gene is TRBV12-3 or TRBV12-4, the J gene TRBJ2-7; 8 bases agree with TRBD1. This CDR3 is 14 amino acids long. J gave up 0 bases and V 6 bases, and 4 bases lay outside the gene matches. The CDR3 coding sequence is TGTGCCAGCAGGAGGACAGGGTTCTCCTACGAGCAGTACTTC. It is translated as CASRRTGFSYEQYF.

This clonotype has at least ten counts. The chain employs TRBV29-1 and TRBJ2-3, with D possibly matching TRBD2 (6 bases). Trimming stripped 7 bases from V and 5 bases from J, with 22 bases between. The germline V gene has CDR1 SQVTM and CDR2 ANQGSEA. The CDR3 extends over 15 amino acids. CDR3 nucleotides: TGCAGCGCCTGGGGACGGGAGCTGGGGGGAGATACGCAGTATTTT. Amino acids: CSAWGRELGGDTQYF.

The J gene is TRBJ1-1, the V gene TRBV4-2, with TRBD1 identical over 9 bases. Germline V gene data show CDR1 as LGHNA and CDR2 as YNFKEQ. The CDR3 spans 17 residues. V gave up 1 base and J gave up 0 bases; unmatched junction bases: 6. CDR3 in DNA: TGTGCCAGCAGCCAAGCTGGGGACAGGGACTTGAACACTGAAGCTTTCTTT. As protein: CASSQAGDRDLNTEAFF.

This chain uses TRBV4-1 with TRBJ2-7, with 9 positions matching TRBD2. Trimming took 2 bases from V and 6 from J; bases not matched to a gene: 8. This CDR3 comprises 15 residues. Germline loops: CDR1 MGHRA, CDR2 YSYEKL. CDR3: CASSQLTSGSVEQYF. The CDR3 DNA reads TGCGCCAGCAGCCAACTAACTAGCGGGTCGGTCGAGCAGTACTTC.

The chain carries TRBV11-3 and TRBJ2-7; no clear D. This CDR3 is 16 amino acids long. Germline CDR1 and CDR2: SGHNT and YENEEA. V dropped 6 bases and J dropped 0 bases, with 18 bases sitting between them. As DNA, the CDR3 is TGTGCCAGCAGTCCTATGTCGACCAAAAGCTCCTACGAGCAGTACTTC. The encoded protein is CASSPMSTKSSYEQYF. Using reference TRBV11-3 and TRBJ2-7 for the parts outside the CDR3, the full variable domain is EAGVVQSPRYKIIEKKQPVAFWCNPISGHNTLYWYLQNLGQGPELLIRYENEEAVDDSQLPKDRFSAERLKGVDSTLKIQPAELGDSAVYLCASSPMSTKSSYEQYFGPGTRLTVT.

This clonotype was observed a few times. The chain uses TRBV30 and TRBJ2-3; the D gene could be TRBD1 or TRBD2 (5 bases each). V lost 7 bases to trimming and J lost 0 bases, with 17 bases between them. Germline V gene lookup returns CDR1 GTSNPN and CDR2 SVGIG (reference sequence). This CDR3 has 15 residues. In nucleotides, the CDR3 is TGTGCCTCCATCCAGGGACGGATAAGCACAGATACGCAGTATTTT. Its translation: CASIQGRISTDTQYF.

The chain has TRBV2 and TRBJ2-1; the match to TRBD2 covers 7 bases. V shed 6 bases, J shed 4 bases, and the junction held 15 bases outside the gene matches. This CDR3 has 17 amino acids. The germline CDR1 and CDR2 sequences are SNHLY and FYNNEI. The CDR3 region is CASRRGASGDLYNEQFF. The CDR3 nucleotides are TGTGCCAGCAGGAGGGGCGCTAGCGGCGATCTGTACAATGAGCAGTTCTTC. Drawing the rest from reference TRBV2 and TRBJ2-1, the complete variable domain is EPEVTQTPSHQVTQMGQEVILRCVPISNHLYFYWYRQILGQKVEFLVSFYNNEISEKSEIFDDQFSVERPDGSNFTLKIRSTKLEDSAMYFCASRRGASGDLYNEQFFGPGTRLTVL.

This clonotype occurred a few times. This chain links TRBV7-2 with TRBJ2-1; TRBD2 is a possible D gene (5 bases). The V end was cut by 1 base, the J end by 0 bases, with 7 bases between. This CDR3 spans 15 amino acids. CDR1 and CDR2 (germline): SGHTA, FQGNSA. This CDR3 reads CASSLELASYNEQFF. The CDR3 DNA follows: TGTGCCAGCAGCTTAGAGCTAGCCTCCTACAATGAGCAGTTCTTC.

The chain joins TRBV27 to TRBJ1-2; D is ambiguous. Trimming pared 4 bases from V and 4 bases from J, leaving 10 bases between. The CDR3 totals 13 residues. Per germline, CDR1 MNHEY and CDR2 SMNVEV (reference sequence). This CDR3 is CASSSWAGYGYTF. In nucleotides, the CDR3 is TGTGCCAGCAGTTCGTGGGCGGGCTATGGCTACACCTTC.

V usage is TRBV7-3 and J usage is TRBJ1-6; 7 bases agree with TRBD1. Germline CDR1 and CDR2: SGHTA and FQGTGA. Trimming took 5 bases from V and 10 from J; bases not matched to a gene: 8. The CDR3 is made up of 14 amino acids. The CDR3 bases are TGTGCCAGCAGCCACGACAGGGTTGGCTCACCCCTCCACTTT. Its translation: CASSHDRVGSPLHF.

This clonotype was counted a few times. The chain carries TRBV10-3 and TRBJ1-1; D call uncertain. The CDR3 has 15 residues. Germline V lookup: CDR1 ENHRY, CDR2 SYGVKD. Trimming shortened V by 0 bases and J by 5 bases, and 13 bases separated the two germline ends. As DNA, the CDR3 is TGTGCCATCAGTGAGTCTTCCACCGGGCGGACTGAAGCTTTCTTT. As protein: CAISESSTGRTEAFF.

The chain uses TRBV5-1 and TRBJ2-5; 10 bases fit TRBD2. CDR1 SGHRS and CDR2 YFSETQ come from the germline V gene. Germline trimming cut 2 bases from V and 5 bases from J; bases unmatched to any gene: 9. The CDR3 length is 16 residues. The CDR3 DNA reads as TGCGCCAGCAGCTTCGGATCTAGCGGGGGAGGGGAGACCCAGTACTTC. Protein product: CASSFGSSGGGETQYF.

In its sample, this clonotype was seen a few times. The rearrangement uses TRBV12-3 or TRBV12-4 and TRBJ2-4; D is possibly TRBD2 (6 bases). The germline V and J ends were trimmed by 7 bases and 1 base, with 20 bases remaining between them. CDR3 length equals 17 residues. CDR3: CASTEGGGPGAKNIQYF. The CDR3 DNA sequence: TGTGCCAGCACCGAGGGAGGAGGTCCGGGGGCCAAAAACATTCAGTACTTC.

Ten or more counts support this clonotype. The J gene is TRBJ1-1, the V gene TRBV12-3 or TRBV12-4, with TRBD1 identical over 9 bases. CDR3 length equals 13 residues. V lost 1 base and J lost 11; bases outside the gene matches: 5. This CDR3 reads CASSLDRGLSAFF. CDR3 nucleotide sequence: TGTGCCAGCAGTTTAGACAGGGGGCTGTCGGCTTTCTTT.

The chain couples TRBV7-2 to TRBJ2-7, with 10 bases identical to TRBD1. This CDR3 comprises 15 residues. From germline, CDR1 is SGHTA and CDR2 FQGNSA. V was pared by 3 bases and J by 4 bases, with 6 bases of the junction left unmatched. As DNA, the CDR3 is TGTGCCAGCAGCTTCCAAGGGACAGGGGAGTACGAGCAGTACTTC. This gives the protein CASSFQGTGEYEQYF. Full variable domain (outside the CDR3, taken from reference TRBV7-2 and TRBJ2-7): GAGVSQSPSNKVTEKGKDVELRCDPISGHTALYWYRQSLGQGLEFLIYFQGNSAPDKSGLPSDRFSAERTGGSVSTLTIQRTQQEDSAVYLCASSFQGTGEYEQYFGPGTRLTVT.

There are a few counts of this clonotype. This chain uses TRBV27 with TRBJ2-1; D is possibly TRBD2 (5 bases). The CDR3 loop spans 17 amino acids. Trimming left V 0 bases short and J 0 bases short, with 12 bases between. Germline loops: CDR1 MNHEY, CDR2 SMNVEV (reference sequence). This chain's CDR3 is CASSLSGGWSSYNEQFF. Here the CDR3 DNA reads TGTGCCAGCAGTTTATCTGGCGGGTGGAGCTCCTACAATGAGCAGTTCTTC.

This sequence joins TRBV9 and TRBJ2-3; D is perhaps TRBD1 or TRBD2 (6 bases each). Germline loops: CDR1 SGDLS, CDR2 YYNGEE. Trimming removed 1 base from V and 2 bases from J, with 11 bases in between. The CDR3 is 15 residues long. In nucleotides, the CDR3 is TGTGCCAGCAGCGTAAGGGGGGATCCCACAGATACGCAGTATTTT. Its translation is CASSVRGDPTDTQYF.

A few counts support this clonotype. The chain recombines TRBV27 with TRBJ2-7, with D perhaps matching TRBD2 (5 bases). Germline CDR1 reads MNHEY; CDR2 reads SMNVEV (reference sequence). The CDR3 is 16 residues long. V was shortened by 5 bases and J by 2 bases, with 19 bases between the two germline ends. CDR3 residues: CASSLVGPPGAYEQYF. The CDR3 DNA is TGTGCCAGCAGTCTAGTGGGTCCACCCGGGGCCTACGAGCAGTACTTC.

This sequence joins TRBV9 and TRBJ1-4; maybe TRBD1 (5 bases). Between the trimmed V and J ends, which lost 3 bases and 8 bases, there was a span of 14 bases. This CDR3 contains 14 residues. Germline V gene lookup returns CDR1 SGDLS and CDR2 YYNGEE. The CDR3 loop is CASSAAPGTEKLFF. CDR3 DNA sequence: TGTGCCAGCAGCGCTGCTCCAGGGACCGAAAAACTGTTTTTT.

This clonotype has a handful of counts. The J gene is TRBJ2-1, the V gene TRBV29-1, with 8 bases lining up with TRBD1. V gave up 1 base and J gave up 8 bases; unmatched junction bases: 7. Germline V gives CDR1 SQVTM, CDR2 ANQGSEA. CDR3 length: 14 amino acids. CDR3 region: CSVEGQGNRDEQFF. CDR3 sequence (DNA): TGCAGCGTTGAAGGACAGGGGAATAGGGATGAGCAGTTCTTC.

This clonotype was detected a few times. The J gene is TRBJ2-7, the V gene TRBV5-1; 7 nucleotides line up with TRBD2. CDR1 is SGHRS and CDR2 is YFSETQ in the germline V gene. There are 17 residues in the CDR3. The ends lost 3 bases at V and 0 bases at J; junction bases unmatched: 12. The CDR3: CASSSYGGGLSSYEQYF. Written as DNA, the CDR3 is TGCGCCAGCAGCTCCTATGGCGGGGGACTCAGCTCCTACGAGCAGTACTTC.